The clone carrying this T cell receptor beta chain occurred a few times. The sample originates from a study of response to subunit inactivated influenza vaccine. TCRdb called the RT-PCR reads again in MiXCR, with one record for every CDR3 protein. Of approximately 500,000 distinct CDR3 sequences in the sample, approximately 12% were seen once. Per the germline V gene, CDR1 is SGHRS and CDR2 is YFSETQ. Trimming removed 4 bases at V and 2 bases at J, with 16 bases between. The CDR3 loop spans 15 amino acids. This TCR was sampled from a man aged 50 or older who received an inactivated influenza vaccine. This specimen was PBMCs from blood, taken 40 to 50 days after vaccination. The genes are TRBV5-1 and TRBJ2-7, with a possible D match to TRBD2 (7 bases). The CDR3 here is CASSGGGSLPYEQYF. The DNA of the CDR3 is TGCGCCAGCAGCGGGGGCGGGAGCCTTCCCTACGAGCAGTACTTC.